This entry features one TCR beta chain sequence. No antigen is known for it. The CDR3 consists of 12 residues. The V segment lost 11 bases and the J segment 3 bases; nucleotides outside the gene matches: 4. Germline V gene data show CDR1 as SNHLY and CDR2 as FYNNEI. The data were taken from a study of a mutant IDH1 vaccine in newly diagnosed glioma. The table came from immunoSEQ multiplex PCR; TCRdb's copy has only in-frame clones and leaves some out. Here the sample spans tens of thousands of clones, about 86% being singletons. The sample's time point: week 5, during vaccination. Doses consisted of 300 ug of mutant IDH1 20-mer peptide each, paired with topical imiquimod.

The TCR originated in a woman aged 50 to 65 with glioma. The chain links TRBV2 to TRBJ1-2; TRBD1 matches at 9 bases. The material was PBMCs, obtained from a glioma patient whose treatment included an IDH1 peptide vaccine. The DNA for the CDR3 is TGTGCCGCCGGACAGGGGTACTATGGCTACACCTTC. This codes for CAAGQGYYGYTF.